This T cell receptor (beta chain) appears in the sequencing data of a study of cytomegalovirus exposure and HLA in healthy donors. A note on this clone: Antigen unknown.

Study results and limitations: Upon later analysis, HLA-associated TCR beta chains proved more clonally expanded than other, equally common chains. Presence/absence comparisons presumed near-even sequencing depth among donors.

13 Jbeta primers and 60 Vbeta primers were used for the PCR. Clones were read by immunoSEQ multiplex PCR, and TCRdb kept only the in-frame ones, dropping some. The profile shows under 150,000 clones, roughly three quarters of them singletons. Trimming pared 1 base from V and 9 bases from J, leaving 19 bases between. This CDR3 spans 17 amino acids. Looked up from germline, CDR1 is MGHRA and CDR2 is YSYEKL. Material for sequencing was PBMCs. The clonotype was recovered from a woman aged 35 to 49 in good health and CMV-seronegative. The gene calls are TRBV4-1 and TRBJ1-6, with no clear D. The CDR3 bases are TGCGCCAGCAGCCAAGCTACGACTCCGGTCCACGGTTCACCCCTCCACTTT. It encodes CASSQATTPVHGSPLHF.